This T cell receptor (beta chain) was sequenced for a study of Tregs in tolerant kidney transplant recipients. The study, taken as a whole, reports: Expanding Tregs on activated donor B cells appeared to best identify donor-specific TCRbeta clones. This study did not directly address biological reproducibility. Validation in larger populations is needed because few patients were studied.

This CDR3 has 12 residues. Germline-derived CDR1 and CDR2 are SQVTM and ANQGSEA. With 7 bases clipped from V and 5 bases from J, the junction kept 3 bases outside the gene matches. Unstimulated regulatory T cells (CD4+CD25+CD127-), CD4+CD25- non-regulatory cells, CD4 and CD8 cells were FACS-sorted from thawed PBMCs. A word on this clone: Its target is not known.

Only in-frame clones appear in the TCRdb table, and some are missing; sequencing was by immunoSEQ multiplex PCR. The sample has some 66,000 clones; roughly 90% are singletons. The sample here was CD8+ T cells from blood, taken before the transplant. The V gene is TRBV29-1, the J gene TRBJ2-5, with 11 bases identical to TRBD2. The TCR was taken from a human donor who received a combined kidney and bone marrow transplant. The CDR3 nucleotides are TGCAGCGATTTAGCGGGAGGGGAGACCCAGTACTTC. This encodes CSDLAGGETQYF.